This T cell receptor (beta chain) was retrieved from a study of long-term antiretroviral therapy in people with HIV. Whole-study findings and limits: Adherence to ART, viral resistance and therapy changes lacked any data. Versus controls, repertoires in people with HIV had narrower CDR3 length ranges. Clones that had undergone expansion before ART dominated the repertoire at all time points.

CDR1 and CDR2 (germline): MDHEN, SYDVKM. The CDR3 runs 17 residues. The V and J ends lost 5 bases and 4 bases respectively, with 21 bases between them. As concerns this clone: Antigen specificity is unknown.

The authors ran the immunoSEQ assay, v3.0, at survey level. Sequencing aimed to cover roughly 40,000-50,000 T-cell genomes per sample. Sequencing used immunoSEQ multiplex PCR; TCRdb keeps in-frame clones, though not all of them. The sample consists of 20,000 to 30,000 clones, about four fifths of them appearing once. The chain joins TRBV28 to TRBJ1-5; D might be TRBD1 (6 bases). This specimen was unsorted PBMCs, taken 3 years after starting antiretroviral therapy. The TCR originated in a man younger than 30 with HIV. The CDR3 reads CASSPPYRVIVNQPQHF. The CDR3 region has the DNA TGTGCCAGCAGTCCCCCTTACAGGGTAATCGTTAATCAGCCCCAGCATTTT.